This is a list of T cell receptor beta chains from one sample in a study of PD-1 blockade in classical Hodgkin lymphoma. TCRdb keeps only in-frame clones here, not all; method: immunoSEQ multiplex PCR. The sample consists of tens of thousands of clones, roughly 78% of them appearing once. Sample: peripheral blood mononuclear cells (PBMCs), taken before the fourth cycle of nivolumab. The source of these receptors is a human donor with classical Hodgkin lymphoma. CDR3s include the opening cysteine and the closing phenylalanine or tryptophan. Fields, in order: CDR3 DNA, CDR3 protein, clone size, D gene, V gene, J gene. A D gene is named only where the DNA matches it firmly. Size is stated for part of the rows, as once, few or many counts, or as a class when the clone is expanded.

cdr3_nt: TGTGCCAGCAGCTTTGGGACGGACTATGGCTACACCTTC; cdr3_aa: CASSFGTDYGYTF; clone_size: NA; d_call: NA; v_call: TRBV7-9; j_call: TRBJ1-2
cdr3_nt: TGTGCCAGCAGCCAAGATTGGGTAGGGATCTACGAGCAGTACTTC; cdr3_aa: CASSQDWVGIYEQYF; clone_size: NA; d_call: NA; v_call: TRBV4-2; j_call: TRBJ2-7
cdr3_nt: TGTGCCAGCAGCCTGACAGGGGTTGGAAACACCATATATTTT; cdr3_aa: CASSLTGVGNTIYF; clone_size: few; d_call: TRBD1; v_call: TRBV6-5; j_call: TRBJ1-3
cdr3_nt: TGTGCCAGCAGCTTCGGGCTACTAACCTACGAGCAGTACTTC; cdr3_aa: CASSFGLLTYEQYF; clone_size: NA; d_call: NA; v_call: TRBV5-6; j_call: TRBJ2-7
cdr3_nt: TGTGCCAGCAGCTTAGAGGGGGGGCCCTCCTGGGATACGCAGTATTTT; cdr3_aa: CASSLEGGPSWDTQYF; clone_size: NA; d_call: NA; v_call: TRBV7-2; j_call: TRBJ2-3
cdr3_nt: TGTGCCAGTACCACTACTCCGGGACAGGGCCAGCCCCAGCATTTT; cdr3_aa: CASTTTPGQGQPQHF; clone_size: NA; d_call: TRBD1; v_call: TRBV19; j_call: TRBJ1-5
cdr3_nt: TGTGCCAGCAGCTTAAGGGCCGGGGAAGAGACCCAGTACTTC; cdr3_aa: CASSLRAGEETQYF; clone_size: NA; d_call: NA; v_call: TRBV7-2; j_call: TRBJ2-5
cdr3_nt: TGTGCCAGCTCTATACAGGGGAGGAAACTGTTTTTT; cdr3_aa: CASSIQGRKLFF; clone_size: NA; d_call: TRBD1; v_call: TRBV5-8; j_call: TRBJ1-4
cdr3_nt: TGTGCCTGGAGTGCCCCCGCGGCGGAAAAACTGTTTTTT; cdr3_aa: CAWSAPAAEKLFF; clone_size: few; d_call: NA; v_call: TRBV30; j_call: TRBJ1-4
cdr3_nt: TGTGCCTGGAGTGTACAGGGGACGGAGCCCCAGCATTTT; cdr3_aa: CAWSVQGTEPQHF; clone_size: NA; d_call: TRBD1; v_call: TRBV30; j_call: TRBJ1-5
cdr3_nt: TGTGCCAGCACCCCGAACGGGGGTTTAGACACCGGGGAGCTGTTTTTT; cdr3_aa: CASTPNGGLDTGELFF; clone_size: NA; d_call: NA; v_call: TRBV7-9; j_call: TRBJ2-2
cdr3_nt: TGTGCCATCAGTGAGTACCTGAACACTGAAGCTTTCTTT; cdr3_aa: CAISEYLNTEAFF; clone_size: NA; d_call: NA; v_call: TRBV10-3; j_call: TRBJ1-1
cdr3_nt: TGTGCCAGCAGCCCCGGGCCCAGAGATGCTTTCTTT; cdr3_aa: CASSPGPRDAFF; clone_size: once; d_call: NA; v_call: TRBV7-9; j_call: TRBJ1-1
cdr3_nt: TGTGCCAGCAGTTACTCCCGGCATGGCATTGGCTACACCTTC; cdr3_aa: CASSYSRHGIGYTF; clone_size: NA; d_call: NA; v_call: TRBV6-5; j_call: TRBJ1-2
cdr3_nt: TGTGCCAGCAGTGAACTTAGCGGGGGGGCTCTGTACTTC; cdr3_aa: CASSELSGGALYF; clone_size: NA; d_call: TRBD2; v_call: TRBV2; j_call: TRBJ2-5
cdr3_nt: TGTGCCATCAGTGGACAGATTCTTTATGGCTACACCTTC; cdr3_aa: CAISGQILYGYTF; clone_size: few; d_call: NA; v_call: TRBV10-3; j_call: TRBJ1-2
cdr3_nt: TGTGCCAGCAGTTACACGGGGGATTACAATCAGCCCCAGCATTTT; cdr3_aa: CASSYTGDYNQPQHF; clone_size: NA; d_call: NA; v_call: TRBV6-5; j_call: TRBJ1-5
cdr3_nt: TGCGCCAGCAGACCTTCGGACAGGGACGATGAAGCTTTCTTT; cdr3_aa: CASRPSDRDDEAFF; clone_size: few; d_call: TRBD1; v_call: TRBV4-1; j_call: TRBJ1-1
cdr3_nt: TGCGCCAGCAGCCAAGATCTGGGGGGGGGATTCCAGTCGGCCCAGTACTTC; cdr3_aa: CASSQDLGGGFQSAQYF; clone_size: NA; d_call: TRBD2; v_call: TRBV4-3; j_call: TRBJ2-5
cdr3_nt: TGTGCCAGCAAGGGCATCGTCGAGAGGGGGCAAAAAGAGACCCAGTACTTC; cdr3_aa: CASKGIVERGQKETQYF; clone_size: NA; d_call: TRBD1; v_call: TRBV27; j_call: TRBJ2-5
cdr3_nt: TGTGCCAGCACCCCCGGAGGAGGAGAGCAGCCCCAGCATTTT; cdr3_aa: CASTPGGGEQPQHF; clone_size: NA; d_call: NA; v_call: TRBV28; j_call: TRBJ1-5
cdr3_nt: TGTGCCAGCAGTTTAGCAGGAACAGATACGCAGTATTTT; cdr3_aa: CASSLAGTDTQYF; clone_size: NA; d_call: NA; v_call: TRBV28; j_call: TRBJ2-3
cdr3_nt: TGTGCCAGCGGTAGACAGGGGGCCGGTGGCACTGAAGCTTTCTTT; cdr3_aa: CASGRQGAGGTEAFF; clone_size: NA; d_call: TRBD1; v_call: TRBV2; j_call: TRBJ1-1
cdr3_nt: TGCGCCAGCAGCCAAGACGCGGATAACCCATATGGCTACACCTTC; cdr3_aa: CASSQDADNPYGYTF; clone_size: NA; d_call: NA; v_call: TRBV4-1; j_call: TRBJ1-2
cdr3_nt: TGCGCCAGCAGCTTGGCCGGGAGCTCCTACGAGCAGTACTTC; cdr3_aa: CASSLAGSSYEQYF; clone_size: NA; d_call: NA; v_call: TRBV5-1; j_call: TRBJ2-7
cdr3_nt: TGTGCCAGCAGTGGGGGGCACACTGAAGCTTTCTTT; cdr3_aa: CASSGGHTEAFF; clone_size: NA; d_call: NA; v_call: TRBV2; j_call: TRBJ1-1
cdr3_nt: TGTGCCAGCAGCTTAGCGGAAGGGGCCTACGAGCAGTACTTC; cdr3_aa: CASSLAEGAYEQYF; clone_size: NA; d_call: NA; v_call: TRBV11-1; j_call: TRBJ2-7
cdr3_nt: TGTGCCACCTCTTCCGGGACAGGGTCAGAAGCTTTCTTT; cdr3_aa: CATSSGTGSEAFF; clone_size: NA; d_call: TRBD1; v_call: TRBV18; j_call: TRBJ1-1
cdr3_nt: TGTGCCAGCAGCCTGGACGGATTAAACTACGAGCAGTACTTC; cdr3_aa: CASSLDGLNYEQYF; clone_size: NA; d_call: NA; v_call: TRBV6-5; j_call: TRBJ2-7
cdr3_nt: TGCGCCAGCAGCTTGGGGGGGACTAGCGGCTTCTCGGCAGATACGCAGTATTTT; cdr3_aa: CASSLGGTSGFSADTQYF; clone_size: few; d_call: TRBD2; v_call: TRBV5-1; j_call: TRBJ2-3
cdr3_nt: TGTGCCAGCAGCTTGGGATCGCCGACTAATGAAAAACTGTTTTTT; cdr3_aa: CASSLGSPTNEKLFF; clone_size: NA; d_call: NA; v_call: TRBV11-3; j_call: TRBJ1-4